These 2 T cell receptor beta chains share one sample of origin, sequenced in a study of T cell changes during pregnancy in multiple sclerosis. Profiled with immunoSEQ multiplex PCR; TCRdb holds only in-frame clones, not every one. The sample shows 40,000 to 45,000 clones, 90% of them seen only once. The source was CD4+ T cells from peripheral blood mononuclear cells, collected before pregnancy. Receptors originate from a female donor with multiple sclerosis, enrolled in a pregnancy study.

The rearrangement uses TRBV28 and TRBJ1-4; tentative D call: TRBD1 (5 bases). This CDR3 is built from 16 residues. CDR1 and CDR2 (germline): MDHEN, SYDVKM. V was trimmed by 5 bases and J by 6 bases, leaving 19 bases between them. The DNA of the CDR3 is TGTGCCAGCAGTCCAGGAGGGGCCCGAAGAGATGAAAAACTGTTTTTT. It codes for CASSPGGARRDEKLFF.

This chain uses TRBV18 with TRBJ2-1; D uncertain. V was cut by 2 bases and J by 5 bases, with 7 bases left in between. Germline V gives CDR1 KGHSH, CDR2 LQKENI. The CDR3 spans 13 residues. The CDR3 sequence is CASSPAQNNEQFF. The CDR3 DNA follows: TGTGCCAGCTCACCAGCCCAGAACAATGAGCAGTTCTTC.